Listed below are T cell receptor beta chains from one sample, sequenced in a study of blood T cell repertoires in COVID-19. The method was immunoSEQ multiplex PCR; TCRdb's version includes in-frame clones alone and lacks a portion of them. The table lists about 19,000 clones, approximately 91% of them singletons, with about 15% in the top ten. Sample: peripheral blood. These receptors all stem from a human donor in a cohort sampled during active COVID-19. The CDR3 runs from the conserved cysteine through the conserved F or W. A D gene is named only where the DNA matches it firmly. The listing skips clone size in some rows; elsewhere it reads once, few, many or a size class.

D gene	clone size	V gene	J gene	CDR3 DNA	CDR3 protein
-	-	TRBV6-6	TRBJ2-7	TGTGCCAGCAGAAATTCGGACTTAACCTACGAGCAGTACTTC	CASRNSDLTYEQYF
-	-	TRBV24-1	TRBJ1-1	TGTGCCACCAGGCGAGGTGAGGAAGCTTTCTTT	CATRRGEEAFF
-	-	TRBV5-1	TRBJ1-6	TGCGCCAGCAGCCGGGATAGCCAGCAATCACCCCTCCACTTT	CASSRDSQQSPLHF
-	-	TRBV6-6	TRBJ1-5	TGTGCCACCGAAGGGGGAAATCAGCCCCAGCATTTT	CATEGGNQPQHF
-	-	TRBV28	TRBJ2-3	TGTGCCAGCAGTGAGGGGACAACTGGCACAGATACGCAGTATTTT	CASSEGTTGTDTQYF
-	-	TRBV11-2	TRBJ2-5	TGTGCCAGCAGCTTAGATCTGACAGGCCGGGACCAGTACTTC	CASSLDLTGRDQYF
TRBD1	-	TRBV6-1	TRBJ1-2	TGTGCCAGCAGTGAACCCACAGGGGGCTATGGCTACACCTTC	CASSEPTGGYGYTF
TRBD1	-	TRBV10-3	TRBJ1-1	TGTGCCATCAGTGCGGAGGGGGCGAGGAACACTGAAGCTTTCTTT	CAISAEGARNTEAFF
TRBD1	-	TRBV11-3	TRBJ2-1	TGTGCCAGCAGCGCAGCCGGGACAGGGAGCTCCTACAATGAGCAGTTCTTC	CASSAAGTGSSYNEQFF
TRBD2	-	TRBV9	TRBJ2-5	TGTGCCAGCAGCGTAGAGGGACTAGCAAAAGAGACCCAGTACTTC	CASSVEGLAKETQYF
-	-	TRBV10-1	TRBJ1-1	TGCGCCAGCAAAGCAGGGGAGAACACTGAAGCTTTCTTT	CASKAGENTEAFF
-	-	TRBV20-1	TRBJ2-7	TGCAGTGCTAGTCTTCGACAGTTCCTAGGCTACGAGCAGTACTTC	CSASLRQFLGYEQYF
-	-	TRBV6-5	TRBJ2-1	TGTGCCAGCAGGCGGACAGCAAGCCATCCTCAGTTCTTC	CASRRTASHPQFF
-	-	TRBV28	TRBJ2-5	TGTGCCAGCAGTTTACAGGGTAATGTGCAGGAGACCCAGTACTTC	CASSLQGNVQETQYF
TRBD2	few	TRBV5-1	TRBJ2-1	TGCGCCAGCAGCTCGGCGGGAGACGAGGATGAGCAGTTCTTC	CASSSAGDEDEQFF
-	-	TRBV6-1	TRBJ2-1	TGTGCCAGCAGTGAAGGAGGATACAATGAGCAGTTCTTC	CASSEGGYNEQFF
TRBD2	-	TRBV6-6	TRBJ2-7	TGTGCCATCTCCCCTGGGGGGGACCTTTACGAGCAGTACTTC	CAISPGGDLYEQYF
-	-	TRBV11-2	TRBJ2-7	TGTGCCAGCACCCCGGACGCCTCCCCAGGGGAGCAGTACTTC	CASTPDASPGEQYF
TRBD1	-	TRBV18	TRBJ2-7	TGTGCCAGCTCACTGACAGGGGGATACGAGCAGTACTTC	CASSLTGGYEQYF
TRBD2	few	TRBV7-8	TRBJ2-5	TGTGCCAGCAGCATGGGACTAGCGAAGACCCAGTACTTC	CASSMGLAKTQYF
-	-	TRBV3-1/TRBV3-2	TRBJ2-7	TGTGCCAGCAGCCAAGATCTCCACGAGCAGTACTTC	CASSQDLHEQYF
-	-	TRBV6-5	TRBJ1-5	TGTGCCAGCAGTTACTCCAGGGTGAACAGCAATCAGCCCCAGCATTTT	CASSYSRVNSNQPQHF
-	-	TRBV6-1	TRBJ2-2	TGTGCCAGCAGTGAAATATCTGGGACTCGCAACTTTGCCGGGGAGCTGTTTTTT	CASSEISGTRNFAGELFF
-	-	TRBV10-3	TRBJ1-1	TGTGCCATCAGTGATGGATCCGGTACGGGGGGGACTGAAGCTTTCTTT	CAISDGSGTGGTEAFF
TRBD1	few	TRBV28	TRBJ2-7	TGTGCCAGCAGTTTATGGCAGGGGGCGAGGTTTATACACGAGCAGTACTTC	CASSLWQGARFIHEQYF
TRBD2	-	TRBV4-3	TRBJ2-5	TGCGCCAGCAGCCAAGATCTCGGGAGGGCCCAGTACTTC	CASSQDLGRAQYF
TRBD1	-	TRBV6-5	TRBJ1-3	TGTGCCAGCAGTCTCAGGACAGGGACTGGAAACACCATATATTTT	CASSLRTGTGNTIYF
-	-	TRBV5-1	TRBJ2-1	TGCGCCAGCAGCATCTCAGGGTCCTACAATGAGCAGTTCTTC	CASSISGSYNEQFF
TRBD2	-	TRBV6-5	TRBJ2-2	TGTGCCAGCAGTCTGGGACTAGCTCCCACCGGGGAGCTGTTTTTT	CASSLGLAPTGELFF
-	once	TRBV6-5	TRBJ2-2	TGTGCCAGCAGCCAGACCCGGGGAGACACCGGGGAGCTGTTTTTT	CASSQTRGDTGELFF
-	-	TRBV10-3	TRBJ1-3	TGTGCCATCAGTGCCCAGGACACCTCTGGAAACACCATATATTTT	CAISAQDTSGNTIYF
TRBD2	-	TRBV5-1	TRBJ2-7	TGCGCCAGCAGCTTGGGCCGGGGGGACGAGCAGTACTTC	CASSLGRGDEQYF
-	-	TRBV21-1	TRBJ1-1	TGTGCCAGCAGCCGCCGACAGGGGGTCACTGAAGCTTTCTTT	CASSRRQGVTEAFF